The text below deals with one T cell receptor beta chain. This specimen belongs to a study of blood T cell repertoires in COVID-19. Overall study context: The United States, Italy and Spain provided the acute and convalescent COVID-19 samples.

The germline CDR1 and CDR2 sequences are MNHEY and SMNVEV (reference sequence). CDR3 length: 17 amino acids. With V trimmed by 2 bases and J by 3 bases, 8 bases remained unmatched. As handled by the study authors: Scientists estimated how many nucleated cells there were by amplifying reference gene primers. The method was immunoSEQ multiplex PCR; TCRdb's version includes in-frame clones alone and lacks a portion of them. D and trimming come from the DNA, and the V and J calls and clone size come from that table. The data contain approximately 44,000 clones, roughly nine tenths of them singletons. Material for sequencing was peripheral blood. The V gene is TRBV27, the J gene TRBJ2-1, with TRBD1 matching over 9 bases. The sequence was collected from a woman older than 75 with acute or convalescent COVID-19. CDR3 sequence reads: CASSLTREGQGYNEQFF. As DNA, the CDR3 is TGTGCCAGCAGTTTAACCCGCGAGGGACAGGGCTACAATGAGCAGTTCTTC.